This T cell receptor (beta chain) was observed in a study of cytomegalovirus exposure and HLA in healthy donors. In the PCR, 60 Vbeta and 13 Jbeta primers were used. In the study's own analysis: Roughly 80 million unique TCR beta chains, roughly 11 million shared, were counted in a later analysis. Sequenced by immunoSEQ multiplex PCR; TCRdb stores in-frame clones only, minus some. Clonal size and the V and J genes are those of that table, whereas D and trimming came from the DNA. Its listing shows 150,000 or so clones. Germline CDR1 reads MNHNS; CDR2 reads SASEGT. The CDR3 is 15 amino acids. The genes are TRBV6-1 and TRBJ2-5, with D possibly matching TRBD1 (5 bases). The closer fit of TRBJ2-7 to the DNA end suggests the J call may be wrong. The TCR was taken from a man aged 25 to 40 in good health and CMV-seronegative. Specimen: PBMCs. CDR3 sequence (DNA): TGTGCCAGCAGTGAAAGGGGCGAGGCTTCCTACGAGCAGTACTTC. Translating gives CASSERGEASYEQYF.